A single sample gave rise to the 20 T cell receptor beta chains below, sequenced in a study of blood T cells in healthy people across ages. Sample-barcoded 5' priming and a J-beta primer mix drove a second PCR of roughly 6 to 12 cycles. TCRdb ran MiXCR on the 5' RACE reads and lists one entry per CDR3 protein. The sample includes fewer than 1,000,000 distinct CDR3 sequences, about 47% of them seen just once. Sample: blood. All receptors come from a man aged 80 or over in good health.

This clonotype was seen repeatedly, ten times or more. The chain joins TRBV12-3 or TRBV12-4 to TRBJ2-1, with 12 bases matching TRBD2. J gave up 5 bases and V 6 bases, and 17 bases lay outside the gene matches. The CDR3 covers 19 residues. CDR3 protein: CASSLRLAGAPLTHNEQFF. DNA of the CDR3: TGTGCCAGCAGCTTAAGACTAGCGGGAGCCCCACTTACCCACAATGAGCAGTTCTTC.

V and J are TRBV4-1 and TRBJ1-1, with TRBD1 as a possible D gene (5 bases). Germline V CDR1 and CDR2: MGHRA, YSYEKL. The CDR3 consists of 11 residues. Trimming took off 4 bases at V and 11 bases at J, with 11 bases between the two ends. The CDR3 spells CASSRDRWAFF. The CDR3 DNA reads as TGCGCCAGCAGCCGCGACAGATGGGCTTTCTTT.

This clonotype appeared a few times. The genes are TRBV20-1 and TRBJ2-3; TRBD2 agrees at 12 bases. The CDR3 has 13 residues. Germline V gives CDR1 DFQATT, CDR2 SNEGSKA (reference sequence). V shed 6 bases and J 5 bases; nucleotides not matched to a gene: 3. The CDR3 nucleotides read TGCAGTGCCACGGGACTAGCGGGAGATACGCAGTATTTT. It translates to CSATGLAGDTQYF.

This clonotype was found a few times. One junction end disagrees with the germline gene, perhaps due to a read error. This chain links TRBV12-3 or TRBV12-4 with TRBJ2-1; weak D call: TRBD1 (7 bases). There are 14 residues in the CDR3. The DNA of the CDR3 is TGTGCCAGCAGTTCCTCGACAGGGAGGAATGGGCAGTTCTTC. As protein: CASSSSTGRNGQFF.

This chain links TRBV4-3 with TRBJ1-1; 7 bases align to TRBD1. V lost 2 bases to trimming and J lost 4 bases; unmatched junction nucleotides: 10. Germline lookup yields CDR1 LGHNA and CDR2 YSLEER. CDR3 length: 16 residues. This CDR3 reads CASSQRQGGTPTEAFF. CDR3 DNA: TGCGCCAGCAGCCAACGACAGGGAGGAACTCCCACTGAAGCTTTCTTT.

This chain uses TRBV7-9 with TRBJ2-3; no clear D. In germline, CDR1 is SEHNR, CDR2 FQNEAQ (reference sequence). V gave up 0 bases and J gave up 7 bases, with 11 bases separating them. The CDR3 length is 14 residues. Here the CDR3 DNA reads TGTGCCAGCAGCTTAGCGGCCCCCGATAATACGCAGTATTTT. It is translated as CASSLAAPDNTQYF. Full variable domain (rest looked up from reference TRBV7-9 and TRBJ2-3): DTGVSQNPRHKITKRGQNVTFRCDPISEHNRLYWYRQTLGQGPEFLTYFQNEAQLEKSRLLSDRFSAERPKGSFSTLEIQRTEQGDSAMYLCASSLAAPDNTQYFGPGTRLTVL.

Here the CDR3 reads CASSPQGVTQYF. CDR3 DNA sequence: TGTGCCAGCAGCCCCCAGGGGGTTACGCAGTATTTT. The V and J genes are TRBV7-2 and TRBJ2-3; TRBD1 matches at 7 bases. The CDR3 consists of 12 residues. In germline, CDR1 is SGHTA, CDR2 FQGNSA. V lost 5 bases and J lost 8; bases outside the gene matches: 4.

This clonotype was observed a single time. The genes are TRBV6-1 and TRBJ2-7; D call uncertain. Trimming removed 7 bases at V and 6 bases at J, with 16 bases between. This CDR3 has 13 amino acids. The germline CDR1 and CDR2 sequences are MNHNS and SASEGT. The CDR3 nucleotides read TGTGCCAGCAACAATCTGGGTCTGGGCGAGCAGTACTTC. This translates into CASNNLGLGEQYF.

This chain connects TRBV7-2 to TRBJ2-5; 10 bases align to TRBD1. V was pared by 5 bases and J by 5 bases, with 8 bases of the junction left unmatched. Germline V gene data show CDR1 as SGHTA and CDR2 as FQGNSA. CDR3 size: 15 residues. CDR3 DNA sequence: TGTGCCAGCAGCCTCCAGGGGACAGGGGCGGAGACCCAGTACTTC. This translates into CASSLQGTGAETQYF. Together with reference TRBV7-2 and TRBJ2-5, the CDR3 gives the full variable domain: GAGVSQSPSNKVTEKGKDVELRCDPISGHTALYWYRQSLGQGLEFLIYFQGNSAPDKSGLPSDRFSAERTGGSVSTLTIQRTQQEDSAVYLCASSLQGTGAETQYFGPGTRLLVL.

Ten or more counts support this clonotype. The V call is TRBV15, the J call TRBJ2-7, with a possible D match to TRBD2 (5 bases). This CDR3 has 13 amino acids. Germline lookup yields CDR1 LNHNV and CDR2 YYDKDF (reference sequence). Between the trimmed V and J ends, which lost 7 bases and 3 bases, there was a span of 13 bases. CDR3 region: CATNRGLNYEQYF. The CDR3 coding sequence is TGTGCCACCAACCGAGGACTTAACTACGAGCAGTACTTC.

The rearrangement links TRBV27 to TRBJ1-1; D call uncertain. The CDR3 spans 15 residues. Trimming removed 5 bases from V and 1 base from J, with 14 bases in between. The germline CDR1 and CDR2 sequences are MNHEY and SMNVEV (reference sequence). The CDR3 is CASSAALLGNTEAFF. In nucleotides, the CDR3 is TGTGCCAGCAGTGCCGCTTTGCTGGGGAACACTGAAGCTTTCTTT.

This clonotype was seen a handful of times. The V call is TRBV5-1, the J call TRBJ2-3, with 7 nucleotides matching TRBD2. Germline CDR1 and CDR2: SGHRS and YFSETQ. This CDR3 region has 17 residues. V gave up 0 bases and J gave up 1 base; unmatched junction bases: 8. The CDR3 nucleotides are TGCGCCAGCAGCTTGGAAGGTGCGGGAGCTCGCACAGATACGCAGTATTTT. Residues: CASSLEGAGARTDTQYF.

The count of this clonotype is one. The chain carries TRBV6-5 and TRBJ2-1; TRBD2 matches 8 bases. The trim removed 6 bases at V and 0 bases at J, leaving 4 bases unmatched. The CDR3 sequence is 15 residues long. Germline loops: CDR1 MNHEY, CDR2 SVGAGI. The CDR3 bases are TGTGCCAGCAGACAGAGCGGGAGCTCCTACAATGAGCAGTTCTTC. Protein: CASRQSGSSYNEQFF.

This clonotype was observed a few times. The CDR3 region has the DNA TGCAGTGCTAGAGATACGCTAGCGGGAGGCGGGGGTGAGCAGTTCTTC. Its protein product is CSARDTLAGGGGEQFF. V is TRBV20-1 and J is TRBJ2-1, with 11 nucleotides matching TRBD2. The CDR3 contains 16 residues. Germline CDR1 reads DFQATT; CDR2 reads SNEGSKA (reference sequence). Trimming removed 0 bases from V and 9 bases from J; junction bases left unmatched: 10.

The chain carries TRBV20-1 and TRBJ2-7; 9 nucleotides match TRBD2. There are 16 residues in the CDR3. The J segment lost 0 bases and the V segment lost 1 base, leaving 7 bases of the junction unmatched. The germline gives CDR1 DFQATT, CDR2 SNEGSKA (reference sequence). DNA for the CDR3: TGCAGTGCTAGAGTTAGGGCGGGAGGGCCCTCCTACGAGCAGTACTTC. Protein product: CSARVRAGGPSYEQYF.

This chain joins TRBV7-3 and TRBJ2-7, with 14 positions matching TRBD2. The germline V gene has CDR1 SGHTA and CDR2 FQGTGA. Trimming at V came to 1 base and at J to 7 bases, leaving 6 bases not matched to a gene. The CDR3 runs 16 residues. Here the CDR3 DNA reads TGTGCCAGCAGCTTAAGGACTAGCGGGGGGAAAAATGAGCAGTACTTC. Its translation is CASSLRTSGGKNEQYF.

V is TRBV24-1 and J is TRBJ2-4; 7 bases are shared with TRBD1. The CDR3 contains 17 residues. Trimming took 4 bases from V and 3 from J; bases not matched to a gene: 11. Germline V lookup: CDR1 KGHDR, CDR2 SFDVKD. The CDR3 is CATSDWDSRLSKNIQYF. The CDR3 DNA follows: TGTGCCACCAGTGACTGGGACAGCCGTCTCAGCAAAAACATTCAGTACTTC.

A single count supports this clonotype. A clone one base away is much larger, so this may be a read error. The chain employs TRBV11-2 and TRBJ2-3; D might be TRBD1 (6 bases). The germline gives CDR1 SGHAT, CDR2 FQNNGV. This CDR3 has 16 residues. V gave up 0 bases and J gave up 3 bases, with 13 bases separating them. Written as DNA, the CDR3 is TGTGCCAGCAGCTTAGAGGCTAGCAGGGGAACAGATACGCAGTATTTT. Translating it yields CASSLEASRGTDTQYF.

The sample holds a few counts of this clonotype. The chain joins TRBV5-1 to TRBJ2-7; 8 bases are a match to TRBD2. J gave up 4 bases and V 4 bases, and 7 bases lay outside the gene matches. CDR1 and CDR2 from the germline V gene are SGHRS and YFSETQ. The CDR3 spans 14 residues. CDR3 sequence (DNA): TGCGCCAGCAGCGATACAGCGGGAGCTTACGAGCAGTACTTC. This sequence encodes CASSDTAGAYEQYF.

The chain employs TRBV12-3 or TRBV12-4 and TRBJ1-2; 9 nucleotides agree with TRBD1. This CDR3 region has 14 residues. Trimming at V came to 3 bases and at J to 7 bases, leaving 6 bases not matched to a gene. The DNA for the CDR3 is TGTGCCAGCAGTTTTTGGACAGGGGAGGGTGGCTACACCTTC. Amino acids: CASSFWTGEGGYTF.